This T cell receptor (beta chain) was identified in a study of blood T cell repertoires in COVID-19. Study context: Italy, Spain and the United States were the sources of the convalescent and acute COVID-19 samples. From T cells, B-cell-depleted T cells, or PBMCs came the material, which was cDNA or gDNA.

V gave up 3 bases and J gave up 8 bases; unmatched junction bases: 9. The CDR3 consists of 15 residues. Germline CDR1 reads LNHNV; CDR2 reads YYDKDF (reference sequence). This clone occurred once. The data were produced by immunoSEQ multiplex PCR, yet TCRdb's version contains in-frame clones alone and is incomplete. This table has about 150,000 clones, 85% to 90% appearing once. This chain links TRBV15 with TRBJ2-2, with 7 bases fitting TRBD1. Sequencing was done on a sample of peripheral blood. This TCR derives from a middle-aged woman with acute or convalescent COVID-19. The CDR3 protein is CATSRDRLLQGELFF. The CDR3 nucleotides read TGTGCCACCAGCAGGGACAGGCTATTACAAGGGGAGCTGTTTTTT.